This T cell receptor (beta chain) was recovered during a study of shared clonotypes between healthy human individuals. Whole-study findings and limits: Clonotypes shared by all four donors outscored non-shared clonotypes in generation probability.

None of the donors, who were healthy HIV-negative adults, had recently had acute infections or vaccinations. Clones were read by immunoSEQ multiplex PCR, and TCRdb kept only the in-frame ones, dropping some. The sample has roughly 1.5 million clones; 98% are singletons. This clone is a singleton in its sample. Antigen: not known. Germline CDR1 is MDHEN and CDR2 is SYDVKM. Trimming removed 7 bases at V and 0 bases at J, with 18 bases between. The CDR3 totals 16 residues. Specimen: naive CD4+ T cells sorted from blood. Subset of the sample: CD45RA+ positively selected. This sequence originates from a man aged 25-40 years in good health. J is TRBJ2-5 and V is TRBV28; D gene unclear. CDR3 protein: CASTQFRREYQETQYF. The DNA of the CDR3 is TGTGCCAGCACCCAGTTTCGGAGAGAGTACCAAGAGACCCAGTACTTC.